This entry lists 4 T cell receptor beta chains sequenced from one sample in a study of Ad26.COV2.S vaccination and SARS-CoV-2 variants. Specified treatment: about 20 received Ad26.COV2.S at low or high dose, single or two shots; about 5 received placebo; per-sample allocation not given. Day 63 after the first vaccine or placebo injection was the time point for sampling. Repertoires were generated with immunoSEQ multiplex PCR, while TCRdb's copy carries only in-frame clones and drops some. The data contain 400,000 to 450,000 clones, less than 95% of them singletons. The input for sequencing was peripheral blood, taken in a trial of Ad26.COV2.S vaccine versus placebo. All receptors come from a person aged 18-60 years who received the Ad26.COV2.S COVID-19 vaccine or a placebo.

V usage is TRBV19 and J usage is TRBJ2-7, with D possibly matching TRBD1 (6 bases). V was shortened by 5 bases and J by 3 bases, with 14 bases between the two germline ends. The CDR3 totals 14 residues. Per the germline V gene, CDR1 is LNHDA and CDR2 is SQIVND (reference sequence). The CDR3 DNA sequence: TGTGCCAGTAGTCAACGTGGGGACATCTACGAGCAGTACTTC. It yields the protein CASSQRGDIYEQYF. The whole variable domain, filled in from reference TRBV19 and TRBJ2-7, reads DGGITQSPKYLFRKEGQNVTLSCEQNLNHDAMYWYRQDPGQGLRLIYYSQIVNDFQKGDIAEGYSVSREKKESFPLTVTSAQKNPTAFYLCASSQRGDIYEQYFGPGTRLTVT.

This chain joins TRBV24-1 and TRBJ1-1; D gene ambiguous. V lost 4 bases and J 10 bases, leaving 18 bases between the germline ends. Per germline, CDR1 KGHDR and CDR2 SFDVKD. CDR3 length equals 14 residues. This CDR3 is CATSDSNSDPRAFF. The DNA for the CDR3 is TGTGCCACCAGTGACTCTAATTCAGACCCTCGAGCTTTCTTT.

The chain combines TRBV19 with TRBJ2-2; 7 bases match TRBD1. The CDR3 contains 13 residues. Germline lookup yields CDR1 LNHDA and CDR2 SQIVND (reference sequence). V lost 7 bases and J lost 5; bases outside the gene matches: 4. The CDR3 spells CASMDRLTGELFF. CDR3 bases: TGTGCCAGTATGGACAGGCTTACCGGGGAGCTGTTTTTT.

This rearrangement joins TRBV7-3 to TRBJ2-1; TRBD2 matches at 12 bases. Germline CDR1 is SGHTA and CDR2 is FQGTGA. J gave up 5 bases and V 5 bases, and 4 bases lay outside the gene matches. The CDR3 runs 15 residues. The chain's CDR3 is CASSPTSGSHNEQFF. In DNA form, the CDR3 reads TGTGCCAGCAGCCCGACTAGCGGGAGCCACAATGAGCAGTTCTTC. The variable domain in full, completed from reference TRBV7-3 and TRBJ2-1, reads GAGVSQTPSNKVTEKGKYVELRCDPISGHTALYWYRQSLGQGPEFLIYFQGTGAADDSGLPNDRFFAVRPEGSVSTLKIQRTERGDSAVYLCASSPTSGSHNEQFFGPGTRLTVL.